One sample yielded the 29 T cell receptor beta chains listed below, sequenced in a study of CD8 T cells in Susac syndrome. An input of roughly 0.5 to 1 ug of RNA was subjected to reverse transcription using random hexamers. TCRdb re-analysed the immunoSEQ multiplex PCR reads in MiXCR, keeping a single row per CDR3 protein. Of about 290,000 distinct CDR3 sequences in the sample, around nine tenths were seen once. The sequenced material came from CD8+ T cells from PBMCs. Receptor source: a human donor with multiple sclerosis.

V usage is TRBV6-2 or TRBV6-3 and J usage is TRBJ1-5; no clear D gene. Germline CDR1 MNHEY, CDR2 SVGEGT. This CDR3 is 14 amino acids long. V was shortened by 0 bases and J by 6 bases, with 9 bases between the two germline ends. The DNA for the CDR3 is TGTGCCAGCAGTTACTCGGCGGAGGCTCAGCCCCAGCATTTT. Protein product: CASSYSAEAQPQHF.

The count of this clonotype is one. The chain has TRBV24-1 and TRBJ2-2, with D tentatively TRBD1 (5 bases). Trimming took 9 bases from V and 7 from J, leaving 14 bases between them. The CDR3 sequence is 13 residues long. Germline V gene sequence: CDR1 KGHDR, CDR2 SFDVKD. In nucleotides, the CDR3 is TGTGCCACCGAGACAGCTACTAACGGGGAGCTGTTTTTT. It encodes CATETATNGELFF.

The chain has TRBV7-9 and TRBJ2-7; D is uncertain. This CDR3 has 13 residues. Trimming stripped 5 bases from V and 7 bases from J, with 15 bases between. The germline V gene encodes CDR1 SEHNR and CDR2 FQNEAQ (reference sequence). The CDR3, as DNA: TGTGCCAGCAGCCCAACCTCGGCCTCTGAGCAGTACTTC. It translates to CASSPTSASEQYF.

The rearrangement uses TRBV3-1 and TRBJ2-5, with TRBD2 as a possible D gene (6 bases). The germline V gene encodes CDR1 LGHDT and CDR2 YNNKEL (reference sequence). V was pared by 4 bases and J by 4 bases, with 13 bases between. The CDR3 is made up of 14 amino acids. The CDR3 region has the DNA TGTGCCAGCAGCCGGGCTGGACTACTAGAGACCCAGTACTTC. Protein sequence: CASSRAGLLETQYF.

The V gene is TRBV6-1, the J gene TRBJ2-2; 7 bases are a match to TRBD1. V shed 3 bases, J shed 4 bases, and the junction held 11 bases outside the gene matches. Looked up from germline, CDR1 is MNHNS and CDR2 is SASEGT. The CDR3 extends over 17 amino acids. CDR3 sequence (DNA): TGTGCCAGCAGTGAGGCGGGCAGGGGGTTGGTCACCGGGGAGCTGTTTTTT. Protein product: CASSEAGRGLVTGELFF.

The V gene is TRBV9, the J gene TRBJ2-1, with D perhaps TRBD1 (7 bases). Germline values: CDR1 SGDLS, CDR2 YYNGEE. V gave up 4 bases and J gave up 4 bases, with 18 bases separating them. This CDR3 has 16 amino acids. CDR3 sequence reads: CASSLTRAGGYNEQFF. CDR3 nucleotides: TGTGCCAGCAGCCTAACCAGGGCAGGGGGGTACAATGAGCAGTTCTTC.

CDR3 loop: CASSYSITRGNEQFF. CDR3 nucleotide sequence: TGTGCCAGCAGTTACTCGATCACTCGGGGCAATGAGCAGTTCTTC. The V and J genes are TRBV6-5 and TRBJ2-1; TRBD2 is a possible D gene (5 bases). There are 15 residues in the CDR3. Germline CDR1 is MNHEY and CDR2 is SVGAGI. Trimming left V 0 bases short and J 6 bases short, with 12 bases between.

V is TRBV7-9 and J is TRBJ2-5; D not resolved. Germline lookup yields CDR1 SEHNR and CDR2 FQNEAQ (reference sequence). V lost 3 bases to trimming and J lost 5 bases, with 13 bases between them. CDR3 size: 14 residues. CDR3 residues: CASSFALRWETQYF. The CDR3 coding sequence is TGTGCCAGCAGCTTTGCCCTCCGATGGGAGACCCAGTACTTC.

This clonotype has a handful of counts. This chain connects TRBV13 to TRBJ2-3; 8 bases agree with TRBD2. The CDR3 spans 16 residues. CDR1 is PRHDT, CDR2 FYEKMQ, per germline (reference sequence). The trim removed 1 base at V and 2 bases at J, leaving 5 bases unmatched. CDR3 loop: CASSLVAGGPTDTQYF. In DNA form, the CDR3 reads TGTGCCAGCAGCTTAGTGGCGGGGGGCCCCACAGATACGCAGTATTTT.

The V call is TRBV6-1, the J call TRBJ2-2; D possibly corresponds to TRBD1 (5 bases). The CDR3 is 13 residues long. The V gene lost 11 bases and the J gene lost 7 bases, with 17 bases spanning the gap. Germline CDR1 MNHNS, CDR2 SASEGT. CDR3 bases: TGTGCCCACGCGGTAGGGGAAAGCGGGGAGCTGTTTTTT. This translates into CAHAVGESGELFF.

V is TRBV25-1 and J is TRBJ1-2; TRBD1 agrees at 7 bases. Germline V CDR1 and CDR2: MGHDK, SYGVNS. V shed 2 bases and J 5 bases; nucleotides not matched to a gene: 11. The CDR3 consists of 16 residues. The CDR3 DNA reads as TGTGCCAGCAGTGAAGGTTTGGAGGGGGCCCTTTATGGCTACACCTTC. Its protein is CASSEGLEGALYGYTF.

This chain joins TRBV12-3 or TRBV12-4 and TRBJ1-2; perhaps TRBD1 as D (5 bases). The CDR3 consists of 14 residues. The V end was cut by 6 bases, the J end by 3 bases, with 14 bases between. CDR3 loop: CASSTTGSDYGYTF. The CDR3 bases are TGTGCCAGCAGCACTACAGGCTCGGACTATGGCTACACCTTC.

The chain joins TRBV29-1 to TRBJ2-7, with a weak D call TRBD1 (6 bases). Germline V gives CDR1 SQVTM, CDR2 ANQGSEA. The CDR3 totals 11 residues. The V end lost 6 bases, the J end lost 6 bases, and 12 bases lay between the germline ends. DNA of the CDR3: TGCAGCGTGGTCACCAGGGGCGAGCAGTACTTC. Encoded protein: CSVVTRGEQYF.

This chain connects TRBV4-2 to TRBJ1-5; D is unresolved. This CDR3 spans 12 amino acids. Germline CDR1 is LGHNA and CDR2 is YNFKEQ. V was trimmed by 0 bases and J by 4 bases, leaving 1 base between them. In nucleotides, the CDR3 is TGTGCCAGCAGCCAAGAGAATCAGCCCCAGCATTTT. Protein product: CASSQENQPQHF.

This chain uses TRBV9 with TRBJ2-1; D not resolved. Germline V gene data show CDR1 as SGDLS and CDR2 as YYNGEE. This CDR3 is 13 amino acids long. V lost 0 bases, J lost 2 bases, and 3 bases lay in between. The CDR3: CASSVAPYNEQFF. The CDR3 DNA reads TGTGCCAGCAGCGTAGCTCCCTACAATGAGCAGTTCTTC. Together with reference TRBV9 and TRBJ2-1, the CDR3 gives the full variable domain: DSGVTQTPKHLITATGQRVTLRCSPRSGDLSVYWYQQSLDQGLQFLIQYYNGEERAKGNILERFSAQQFPDLHSELNLSSLELGDSALYFCASSVAPYNEQFFGPGTRLTVL.

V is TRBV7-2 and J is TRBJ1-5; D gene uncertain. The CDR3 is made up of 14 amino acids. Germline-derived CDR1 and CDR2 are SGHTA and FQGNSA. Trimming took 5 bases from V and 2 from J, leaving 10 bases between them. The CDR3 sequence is CASSLGRGNQPQHF. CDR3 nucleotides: TGTGCCAGCAGCCTCGGTCGAGGCAATCAGCCCCAGCATTTT.

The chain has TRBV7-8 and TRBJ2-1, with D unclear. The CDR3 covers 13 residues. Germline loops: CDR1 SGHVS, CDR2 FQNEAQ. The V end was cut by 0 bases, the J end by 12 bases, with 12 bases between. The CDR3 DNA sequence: TGTGCCAGCAGCTTAGCGCCCCCCGAAGGGCAGTTCTTC. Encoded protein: CASSLAPPEGQFF.

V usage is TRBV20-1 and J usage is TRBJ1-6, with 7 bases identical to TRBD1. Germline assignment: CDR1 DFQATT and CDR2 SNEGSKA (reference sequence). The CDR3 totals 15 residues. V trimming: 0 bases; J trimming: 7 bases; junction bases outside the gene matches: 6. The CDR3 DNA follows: TGCAGTGCTAGAGATATCGGGACAGAGAATTCACCCCTCCACTTT. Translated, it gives CSARDIGTENSPLHF.

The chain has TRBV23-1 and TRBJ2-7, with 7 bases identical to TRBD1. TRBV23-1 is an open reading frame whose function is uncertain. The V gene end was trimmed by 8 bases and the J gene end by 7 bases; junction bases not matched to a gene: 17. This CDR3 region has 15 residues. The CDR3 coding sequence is TGCGCCAGCCCAAGAAACGAGACAGGGTCAGAGGAGCAGTACTTC. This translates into CASPRNETGSEEQYF.

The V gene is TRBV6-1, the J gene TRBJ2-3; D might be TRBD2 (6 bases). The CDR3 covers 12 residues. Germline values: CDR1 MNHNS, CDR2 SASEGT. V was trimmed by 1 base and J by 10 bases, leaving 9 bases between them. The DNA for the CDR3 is TGTGCCAGCAGTGAAGGGGGGGAGGCGCAGTATTTT. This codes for CASSEGGEAQYF.

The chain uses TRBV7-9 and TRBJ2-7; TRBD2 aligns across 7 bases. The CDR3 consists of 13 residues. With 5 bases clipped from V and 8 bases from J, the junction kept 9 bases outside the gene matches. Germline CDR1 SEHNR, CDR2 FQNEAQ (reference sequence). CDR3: CASSPWGGEKQYF. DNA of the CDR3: TGTGCCAGCAGCCCCTGGGGGGGAGAAAAGCAGTACTTC. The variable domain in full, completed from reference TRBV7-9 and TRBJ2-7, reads DTGVSQNPRHKITKRGQNVTFRCDPISEHNRLYWYRQTLGQGPEFLTYFQNEAQLEKSRLLSDRFSAERPKGSFSTLEIQRTEQGDSAMYLCASSPWGGEKQYFGPGTRLTVT.

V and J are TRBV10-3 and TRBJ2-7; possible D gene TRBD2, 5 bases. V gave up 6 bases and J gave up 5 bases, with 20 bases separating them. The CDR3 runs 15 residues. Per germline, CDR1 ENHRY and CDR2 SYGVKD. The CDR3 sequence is CAIRTEGFFTHEQYF. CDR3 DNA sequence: TGTGCCATCAGGACTGAGGGTTTCTTTACCCACGAGCAGTACTTC.

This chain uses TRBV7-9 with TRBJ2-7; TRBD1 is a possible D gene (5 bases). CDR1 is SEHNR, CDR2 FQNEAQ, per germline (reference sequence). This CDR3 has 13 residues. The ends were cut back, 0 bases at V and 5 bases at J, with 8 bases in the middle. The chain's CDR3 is CASSLAVGDEQYF. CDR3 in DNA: TGTGCCAGCAGCTTAGCCGTAGGGGACGAGCAGTACTTC. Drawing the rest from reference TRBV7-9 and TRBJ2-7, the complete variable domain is DTGVSQNPRHKITKRGQNVTFRCDPISEHNRLYWYRQTLGQGPEFLTYFQNEAQLEKSRLLSDRFSAERPKGSFSTLEIQRTEQGDSAMYLCASSLAVGDEQYFGPGTRLTVT.

DNA for the CDR3: TGTGCCAGCAGCCATCGGAGCGGGGGCTACAATGAGCAGTTCTTC. Its translation: CASSHRSGGYNEQFF. V gene TRBV7-9 combines with J gene TRBJ2-1, with TRBD2 matching over 8 bases. V lost 5 bases, J lost 3 bases, and 6 bases stayed unmatched. This CDR3 has 15 amino acids. Germline-derived CDR1 and CDR2 are SEHNR and FQNEAQ (reference sequence).

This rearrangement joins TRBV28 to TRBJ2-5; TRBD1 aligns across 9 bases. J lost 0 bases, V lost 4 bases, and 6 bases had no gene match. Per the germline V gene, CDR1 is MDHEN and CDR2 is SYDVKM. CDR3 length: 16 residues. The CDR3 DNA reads TGTGCCAGCAGTTCTCGGGACAGGGTGGACCAAGAGACCCAGTACTTC. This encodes CASSSRDRVDQETQYF.

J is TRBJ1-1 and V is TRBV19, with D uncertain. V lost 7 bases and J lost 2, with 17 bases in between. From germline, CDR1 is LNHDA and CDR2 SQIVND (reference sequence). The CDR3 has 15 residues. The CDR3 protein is CASTHLEWRNTEAFF. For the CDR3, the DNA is TGTGCCAGTACCCACTTGGAGTGGCGTAACACTGAAGCTTTCTTT.

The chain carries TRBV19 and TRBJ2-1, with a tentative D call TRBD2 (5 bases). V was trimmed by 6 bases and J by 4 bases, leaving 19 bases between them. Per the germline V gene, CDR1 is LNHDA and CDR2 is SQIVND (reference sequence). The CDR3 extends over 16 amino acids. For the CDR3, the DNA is TGTGCCAGTAGCGGACTGTTCAACGGAGGATACAATGAGCAGTTCTTC. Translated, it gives CASSGLFNGGYNEQFF. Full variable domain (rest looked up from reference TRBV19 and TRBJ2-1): DGGITQSPKYLFRKEGQNVTLSCEQNLNHDAMYWYRQDPGQGLRLIYYSQIVNDFQKGDIAEGYSVSREKKESFPLTVTSAQKNPTAFYLCASSGLFNGGYNEQFFGPGTRLTVL.

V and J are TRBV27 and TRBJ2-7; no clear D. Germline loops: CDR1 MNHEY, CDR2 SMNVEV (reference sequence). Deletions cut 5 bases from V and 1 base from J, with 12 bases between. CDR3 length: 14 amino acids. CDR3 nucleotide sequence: TGTGCCAGCAGTCATGGGCGGTGGTCCTACGAGCAGTACTTC. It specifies CASSHGRWSYEQYF.

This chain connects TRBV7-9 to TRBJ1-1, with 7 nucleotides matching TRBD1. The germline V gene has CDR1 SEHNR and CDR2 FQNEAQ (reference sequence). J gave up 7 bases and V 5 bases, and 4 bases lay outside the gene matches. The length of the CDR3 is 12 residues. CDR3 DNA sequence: TGTGCCAGCAGCCAGGGGGTATATGAAGCTTTCTTT. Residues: CASSQGVYEAFF.